This is a list of T cell receptor beta chains from one sample in a study of blood T cell repertoires in COVID-19. Measured with immunoSEQ multiplex PCR; TCRdb has only the in-frame clones, and not every one. The table includes approximately 280,000 clones, around 84% detected once. The sample was PBMCs or T cells enriched from blood (not recorded which). These receptors came from a woman aged 50 to 60 who had recovered from COVID-19. CDR3s include the opening cysteine and the closing phenylalanine or tryptophan. The order of the fields is clone size, J gene, V gene, D gene, CDR3 protein, CDR3 DNA. D genes are given only for firm matches. Clone sizes are given selectively: once, few, many, or a class where the clone is expanded.

- | TRBJ1-1 | TRBV19 | - | CASSTTIWFRGESVNTEAFF | TGTGCCAGTAGTACCACCATATGGTTTCGGGGGGAGTCTGTGAACACTGAAGCTTTCTTT
once | TRBJ2-3 | TRBV13 | - | CASSPVITDTQYF | TGTGCCAGCAGCCCGGTCATCACAGATACGCAGTATTTT
- | TRBJ2-4 | TRBV18 | TRBD2 | CASSPWSGGRLAKNIQYF | TGTGCCAGCTCACCATGGTCCGGGGGGAGACTAGCCAAAAACATTCAGTACTTC
few | TRBJ1-5 | TRBV19 | TRBD1 | CASSIEGGLHQPQHF | TGTGCCAGTAGTATTGAAGGGGGCCTCCATCAGCCCCAGCATTTT
once | TRBJ1-1 | TRBV7-9 | TRBD1 | CASIGDRAFF | TGTGCCAGCATAGGGGACAGAGCTTTCTTT
- | TRBJ1-5 | TRBV24-1 | TRBD1 | CATSGQGFNQPQHF | TGTGCCACCAGTGGACAGGGTTTCAATCAGCCCCAGCATTTT
once | TRBJ1-4 | TRBV3-1/TRBV3-2 | TRBD1 | CASSQTPGTGGEELFF | TGTGCCAGCAGCCAGACTCCCGGGACAGGGGGGGAGGAACTGTTTTTT
- | TRBJ1-1 | TRBV4-1 | - | CASSLAGDWTEAFF | TGCGCCAGCAGTCTTGCCGGGGATTGGACTGAAGCTTTCTTT
- | TRBJ1-4 | TRBV9 | TRBD1 | CASGTGGEKLFF | TGTGCCAGCGGGACAGGGGGGGAAAAACTGTTTTTT
- | TRBJ1-5 | TRBV5-1 | - | CASSPGDYSNQPQHF | TGCGCCAGCAGCCCTGGGGACTATAGCAATCAGCCCCAGCATTTT
- | TRBJ2-3 | TRBV7-2 | - | CASQGLGRTDTQYF | TGTGCCAGCCAGGGGCTGGGCCGCACAGATACGCAGTATTTT
- | TRBJ1-6 | TRBV5-6 | - | CASSLEPRDNSPLHF | TGTGCCAGCAGCTTGGAACCGCGAGATAATTCACCCCTCCACTTT